The sequence of this T cell receptor (beta chain) was determined in a study of shared clonotypes between healthy human individuals (dated by TCRdb to 2020 to 2022). Regarding the study in general: Three men and a couple of women, aged 18 to 49 years, made up the cohort. Per donor, three plates each were used for CD4 naive and CD4 memory, two for CD8 naive, and one for CD8 memory. To estimate repertoire size and how much clonotype sharing occurs between individuals, the study deeply sequenced the blood TCR repertoires of 4 to 6 healthy adults. To increase sequencing depth and limit assay-specific biases, different laboratories used diverse techniques to prepare libraries and sequence TCR repertoires. Each donor's leukapheresis produced roughly between roughly 0.94 and 9.5 billion PBMCs. The study at large found these results: Because the study included only a small number of donors, the genetic and exposure-history diversity represented was limited. Larger estimated clonotype richness was generally found for naive subsets than for memory subsets. Compared with non-shared clonotypes, the clonotypes found in all four sorted-subset donors had higher generation probabilities. Even with the large sequencing depth, rarefaction of the sorted-subset datasets indicated that sequencing was incomplete. Across a few donors, approximately 4.9% of naive CD4, around 3.5% of naive CD8, under 2.5% of memory CD4, and under 0.45% of memory CD8 clonotypes were shared. Sampling was restricted to blood, and TCR repertoires in tissues likely differ from the TCR repertoires found in blood. Based on pairwise subsampling, the degree of clonotype sharing among donors was expected to be affected by sequencing depth.

On this clone itself: What this receptor recognizes is not known. No per-base quality is available; no much larger clone lies one base away.

The donors were healthy, HIV-negative adults who had no recently reported acute infections or vaccinations. Every donor was a Caucasian adult living in Nashville, Tennessee, USA. CD4+ T cells were enriched through magnetic negative selection, after which naive cells were positively selected on CD45RA and the remaining negative fraction served as the memory subset. Blood was collected by leukapheresis, and PBMCs were isolated by Ficoll-Histopaque density gradient centrifugation and then cryopreserved in liquid nitrogen vapor phase. Analytical flow cytometry was used to check the purity and quantity of each magnetically sorted T cell population. Genomic DNA was isolated from each sorted fraction and quantified by UV absorbance on a Nanodrop 2000c. Using the deep immunoSEQ assay, TCR CDR3 regions were amplified from genomic DNA by multiplex PCR. Genomic DNA extracted from each cell subset was distributed evenly over all wells of several immunoSEQ 96-well plates, and each plate served as one replicate. For sorted subsets, each replicate PCR was loaded with about 0.2 ug genomic DNA, equivalent to some 27,000 T cell genomes. Purified libraries were measured with a Qubit 3.0 fluorometer, size-checked on a Bioanalyzer 2100, and measured again with the KAPA Library Quantification kit. Every immunoSEQ 96-well plate was sequenced on a separate single-read 150-cycle Illumina NextSeq 550 flow cell. The authors processed their data as follows. Because the immunoSEQ output held only junctional sequences and lacked quality scores, the filtering could not match the filtering applied to full-length reads. To assign V/J genes and CDR3, sequences were annotated against IMGT germline references using PyIR, a Python wrapper for IgBLAST v1.9. Reads were filtered out if the reads had weak V/J assignments (E-value above 1e-6), no CDR3, stop codons, out-of-frame junctions, or ambiguous translated residues. V3J clonotypes were defined as sequences sharing the same inferred V gene, J gene, and CDR3 amino acid sequence. To compute the percentage overlap between repertoires, the number of shared unique clonotypes was divided by the size of the smaller repertoire. Repertoire richness was assessed with RTK rarefaction, the Chao1 estimator, and Recon v2.1 estimates of unobserved clonotypes. Generation probabilities for all TCRbeta clonotypes obtained by the gDNA method from a few donors were computed using OLGA. TCRdb carries this immuneACCESS record with in-frame sequences only. Its versions omit some clonotypes, under half of them owing to an unresolved V gene in the studies checked, with the rest unexplained. V, J and clone size were drawn from that table, and D and trimming were deduced from the DNA. This sample is represented by around 2.5 million clones; 93% of them were singletons. Jointly, the top ten make up 0.36% of the sample.

The sample comprised naive CD4+ T cells from PBMCs. Taken with the paper, the label for cell subset or site translates to: CD45RA+ positively selected. The clonotype was recovered from a man younger than 35 in good health. Some clones in this sample may be carry-over from other donors' samples.

The nucleotide sequence is given as TGTGCCAGCAGTGCACTGGGGATGCCGGGAAACACCATATATTTT. Translated, this gives CASSALGMPGNTIYF. The chain uses TRBV7-9 and TRBJ1-3; the D gene assignment is ambiguous. From the cysteine up to the phenylalanine, the CDR3 has a length of 15 residues. Of the read, only the CDR3 DNA is kept; its 45 bases are in frame from base 1. As encoded in the germline V gene (reference sequence), CDR1 is SEHNR while CDR2 is FQNEAQ. V and J lose 6 bases and 4 bases, and a span of 16 bases separates them.